This T cell receptor (beta chain) came from a study of cytomegalovirus exposure and HLA in healthy donors. General study findings and limits: Beyond CMV serostatus, there was no information to go on about immune exposure.

Germline trimming cut 7 bases from V and 7 bases from J; bases unmatched to any gene: 13. The CDR3 is made up of 18 amino acids. CDR1 and CDR2 from the germline V gene are MDHEN and SYDVKM. Researchers ran the PCR with 60 Vbeta and 13 Jbeta primers. TCRdb keeps only in-frame clones here, not all; method: immunoSEQ multiplex PCR. Found here are some 54,000 clones, 80% of them singletons; the top ten hold less than 7%. To note about this clone: Its matching antigen is unknown.

Sample: PBMCs. The sequence was collected from a male donor in good health and CMV-seronegative. The V and J genes are TRBV28 and TRBJ2-1; 16 bases line up with TRBD2. The chain's CDR3 is CASTPVPGLAGGPNEQFF. In DNA form, the CDR3 reads TGTGCCAGCACCCCTGTCCCGGGACTAGCGGGGGGGCCAAATGAGCAGTTCTTC.